A single sample gave rise to the 25 T cell receptor beta chains below, sequenced in a study of T-cell memory formation after mild COVID-19 (dated by TCRdb to the early 2020s). The protocol used for the library was 5' RACE. Sequencing relied on an Illumina NovaSeq 6000. The public reads were quality trimmed at Q25 with fastp and then assembled into clones with MiXCR by TCRdb, keeping productive beta chains. One record per CDR3 amino acid sequence lists the most common genes and DNA. The sample includes hundreds of thousands of distinct CDR3 sequences, with 24% observed a single time. 7.5% to 10% of the sample is in the top ten clones. Sequencing was carried out using PBMCs or a T cell subset sorted from them (not recorded which). The receptors here all came from an adult woman who had mild COVID-19 (a few samples of this study predate the infection). The sample titles of this study are shuffled in the database, so cell type and time point are left out; the donor was told from shared clones.

The chain combines TRBV5-1 with TRBJ1-2; D gene uncertain. The CDR3 contains 14 residues. Germline values: CDR1 SGHRS, CDR2 YFSETQ. V dropped 4 bases and J dropped 7 bases, with 17 bases sitting between them. CDR3 in amino acids: CASSRQEVGVGYTF. CDR3 nucleotides: TGCGCCAGCAGCCGGCAGGAGGTAGGAGTTGGCTACACCTTC.

This clonotype was observed a handful of times. J is TRBJ1-2 and V is TRBV3-1; D not certain. From germline, CDR1 is LGHDT and CDR2 YNNKEL (reference sequence). The CDR3 runs to 14 residues. Trimming pared 6 bases from V and 6 bases from J, leaving 17 bases between. CDR3 residues: CASRPTNTVHGYTF. DNA of the CDR3: TGTGCCAGCAGGCCGACCAATACAGTTCATGGCTACACCTTC.

This clonotype was seen a handful of times. CDR3 sequence: CASSLTGGVTEAFF. The CDR3 coding sequence is TGTGCCAGCAGCTTAACTGGGGGTGTCACTGAAGCTTTCTTT. The V call is TRBV7-6, the J call TRBJ1-1; a weak D match, TRBD1 (5 bases). The CDR3 covers 14 residues. Germline V CDR1 and CDR2: SGHVS, FNYEAQ. V was pared by 2 bases and J by 4 bases, with 11 bases between.

The V call is TRBV5-1, the J call TRBJ2-7; D tentatively fits TRBD1 or TRBD2 (5 bases each). The V gene's germline CDR1 is SGHRS and CDR2 YFSETQ. This CDR3 spans 13 amino acids. V was shortened by 4 bases and J by 6 bases, with 14 bases between the two germline ends. The CDR3, as DNA: TGCGCCAGCAGCCCGTACGCAGGGACCGAGCAGTACTTC. It translates to CASSPYAGTEQYF. Supplemented by reference TRBV5-1 and TRBJ2-7, the full variable domain reads KAGVTQTPRYLIKTRGQQVTLSCSPISGHRSVSWYQQTPGQGLQFLFEYFSETQRNKGNFPGRFSGRQFSNSRSEMNVSTLELGDSALYLCASSPYAGTEQYFGPGTRLTVT.

This clonotype was seen a handful of times. The J gene is TRBJ2-5, the V gene TRBV15; D unresolved. V was cut by 1 base and J by 5 bases, with 8 bases left in between. Germline V gene sequence: CDR1 LNHNV, CDR2 YYDKDF (reference sequence). This CDR3 region has 13 residues. The CDR3 sequence: CATSRGGEETQYF. DNA for the CDR3: TGTGCCACCAGCAGAGGGGGTGAGGAGACCCAGTACTTC.

This clonotype was detected only a few times. The V gene is TRBV5-1, the J gene TRBJ2-1, with TRBD2 as a possible D gene (6 bases). Trimming removed 4 bases from V and 5 bases from J, with 16 bases in between. CDR3 length equals 15 residues. Germline loops: CDR1 SGHRS, CDR2 YFSETQ. DNA for the CDR3: TGCGCCAGCAGCCCCTTGTACGGGACTGACAATGAGCAGTTCTTC. As protein: CASSPLYGTDNEQFF.

There are a few counts of this clonotype. The V and J genes are TRBV5-6 and TRBJ1-2; 8 nucleotides align to TRBD1. Germline trimming cut 3 bases from V and 3 bases from J; bases unmatched to any gene: 4. CDR3 length: 14 amino acids. The germline CDR1 and CDR2 sequences are SGHDT and YYEEEE. Here the CDR3 reads CASSSNRGYYGYTF. CDR3 bases: TGTGCCAGCAGCTCAAACAGGGGGTACTATGGCTACACCTTC.

CDR3 protein: CASSQTSGRARGSYNEQFF. CDR3 sequence (DNA): TGTGCCAGTAGTCAGACTAGCGGGAGGGCCAGGGGCTCCTACAATGAGCAGTTCTTC. This sequence joins TRBV19 and TRBJ2-1; 14 nucleotides line up with TRBD2. CDR1 and CDR2 from the germline V gene are LNHDA and SQIVND (reference sequence). The CDR3 contains 19 residues. J was trimmed by 0 bases and V by 5 bases; bases with no gene match: 9.

V and J are TRBV21-1 and TRBJ2-1; the table's D call, TRBD2, was not checked against the DNA. TRBV21-1 counts as a pseudogene. The length of the CDR3 is 13 residues. CDR3 loop: CARGTSRFNGQFF. Here the CDR3 DNA reads TGTGCCAGAGGGACTAGCCGATTCAACGGGCAGTTCTTC.

This chain uses TRBV5-4 with TRBJ2-3; TRBD2 matches at 7 bases. The germline CDR1 and CDR2 sequences are SGHNT and YYREEE (reference sequence). After removal of 2 bases from V and 0 bases from J, the junction contained 6 bases not matched to a gene. The CDR3 has 16 residues. The CDR3 region is CASSFQRGSSTDTQYF. The CDR3 coding sequence is TGTGCCAGCAGCTTCCAGCGGGGTTCTAGCACAGATACGCAGTATTTT.

This clonotype was counted only a few times. The chain links TRBV7-6 to TRBJ2-3; 9 bases map to TRBD2. This CDR3 contains 18 residues. V gave up 5 bases and J gave up 3 bases; unmatched junction bases: 15. Germline values: CDR1 SGHVS, CDR2 FNYEAQ. The CDR3 nucleotides read TGTGCCAGCAGCCCTAGCGGGCGGGGGGGACTTAAAACAGATACGCAGTATTTT. Protein sequence: CASSPSGRGGLKTDTQYF.

The chain links TRBV7-9 to TRBJ1-2; tentative D call: TRBD1 (5 bases). There are 15 residues in the CDR3. The V and J ends lost 1 base and 2 bases respectively, with 11 bases between them. CDR1 is SEHNR and CDR2 is FQNEAQ in the germline V gene (reference sequence). This CDR3 is CASSLDEGTNYGYTF. For the CDR3, the DNA is TGTGCCAGCAGCTTAGACGAGGGGACCAACTATGGCTACACCTTC.

This clonotype was found a few times. This chain connects TRBV21-1 to TRBJ2-7. TRBV21-1 has pseudogene status. The CDR3 extends over 10 amino acids. The CDR3 sequence is CASPRNEQYF. CDR3 bases: TGTGCCAGCCCGAGGAACGAGCAGTACTTC.

V gene TRBV29-1 combines with J gene TRBJ2-5; D is uncertain. CDR1 and CDR2 (germline): SQVTM, ANQGSEA. Between the trimmed V and J ends, which lost 6 bases and 1 base, there was a span of 15 bases. The CDR3 contains 14 residues. In DNA form, the CDR3 reads TGCAGCGTCCCCGATCGAGTCCTCCAAGAGACCCAGTACTTC. As protein: CSVPDRVLQETQYF.

In its sample, this clonotype was seen a few times. V usage is TRBV2 and J usage is TRBJ1-2; possibly TRBD1 for D (5 bases). The CDR3 length is 13 residues. The ends were cut back, 7 bases at V and 2 bases at J, with 11 bases in the middle. Germline V CDR1 and CDR2: SNHLY, FYNNEI. The CDR3 DNA is TGTGCCAGCAAAGGGGTCACCAACTATGGCTACACCTTC. Translation: CASKGVTNYGYTF.

This clonotype appeared a few times. The chain combines TRBV20-1 with TRBJ1-1; D remains unclear. The CDR3 consists of 14 residues. V shed 0 bases and J shed 4 bases, with 12 bases lying between them. CDR1 and CDR2 from the germline V gene are DFQATT and SNEGSKA (reference sequence). The CDR3 region is CSARDIGVGTEAFF. CDR3 nucleotide sequence: TGCAGTGCTAGAGATATTGGGGTGGGCACTGAAGCTTTCTTT.

The sample holds a few counts of this clonotype. The chain links TRBV6-6 to TRBJ2-1; the D gene is possibly TRBD1 (7 bases). Germline assignment: CDR1 MNHNY and CDR2 SVGAGI (reference sequence). The CDR3 has 16 amino acids. V lost 4 bases and J lost 6, with 19 bases in between. DNA for the CDR3: TGTGCCAGCAGTTTACCCCCAGGGGGAGGACCCAATGAGCAGTTCTTC. It is translated as CASSLPPGGGPNEQFF.

The chain employs TRBV6-2 or TRBV6-3 and TRBJ2-2, with TRBD2 identical over 13 bases. The CDR3 totals 18 residues. V shed 2 bases and J 6 bases; nucleotides not matched to a gene: 9. Germline-derived CDR1 and CDR2 are MNHEY and SVGEGT. The CDR3 DNA is TGTGCCAGCAGTTACCCACTAGCGGGAGGGTCTAGGTCCGGGGAGCTGTTTTTT. This translates into CASSYPLAGGSRSGELFF.

This clonotype turned up a few times. This chain links TRBV4-3 with TRBJ2-3, with a possible D match to TRBD2 (5 bases). Trimming took off 0 bases at V and 0 bases at J, with 10 bases between the two ends. The germline V gene has CDR1 LGHNA and CDR2 YSLEER. The CDR3 spans 16 residues. In DNA, the CDR3 is TGCGCCAGCAGCCAAGATCGAGGGTGGAGCACAGATACGCAGTATTTT. Translating gives CASSQDRGWSTDTQYF.

The sample holds a few counts of this clonotype. V is TRBV15 and J is TRBJ2-2, with TRBD2 matching 14 bases. The CDR3 has 17 residues. The V and J ends lost 9 bases and 4 bases, in that order; junction bases with no gene match: 10. Germline CDR1 is LNHNV and CDR2 is YYDKDF (reference sequence). In DNA form, the CDR3 reads TGTGCCACGGCCGGGACTAGCGGGAGTTGGAGCACCGGGGAGCTGTTTTTT. The encoded protein is CATAGTSGSWSTGELFF.

The chain uses TRBV6-5 and TRBJ1-2; tentative D call: TRBD1 (5 bases). V was shortened by 6 bases and J by 5 bases, with 16 bases between the two germline ends. Germline CDR1 and CDR2: MNHEY and SVGAGI. This CDR3 contains 14 residues. The CDR3 DNA is TGTGCCAGCAGAAGGTCAGGGAGGGAGTATGGCTACACCTTC. Translating it yields CASRRSGREYGYTF.

In its sample, this clonotype was seen a few times. The chain carries TRBV15 and TRBJ1-2, with 7 positions matching TRBD1. Trimming removed 8 bases from V and 5 bases from J; junction bases left unmatched: 14. This CDR3 has 15 amino acids. Germline lookup yields CDR1 LNHNV and CDR2 YYDKDF (reference sequence). The CDR3 loop is CATGAARQGLYGYTF. Written as DNA, the CDR3 is TGTGCCACCGGCGCGGCTAGACAGGGCCTATATGGCTACACCTTC.

The J gene is TRBJ1-1, the V gene TRBV7-7; D remains unclear. With 0 bases removed from V and 5 bases from J, the gap between germline ends came to 7 bases. CDR1 is SSHAT and CDR2 is FNYEAQ in the germline V gene (reference sequence). The CDR3 length is 13 residues. The CDR3 here is CASSLALRTEAFF. CDR3 nucleotide sequence: TGTGCCAGCAGCTTAGCCTTGAGGACTGAAGCTTTCTTT.

This clonotype was counted only a few times. The V gene is TRBV29-1, the J gene TRBJ1-4; TRBD1 aligns across 9 bases. V lost 6 bases and J lost 7; bases outside the gene matches: 6. Germline lookup yields CDR1 SQVTM and CDR2 ANQGSEA. This CDR3 is built from 13 residues. CDR3 in DNA: TGCAGCGTATCGGACAGGGGAAGTGAAAAACTGTTTTTT. This encodes CSVSDRGSEKLFF. Combining the CDR3 with reference TRBV29-1 and TRBJ1-4 gives the whole variable domain SAVISQKPSRDICQRGTSLTIQCQVDSQVTMMFWYRQQPGQSLTLIATANQGSEATYESGFVIDKFPISRPNLTFSTLTVSNMSPEDSSIYLCSVSDRGSEKLFFGSGTQLSVL.

At least ten counts were recorded for this clonotype. CDR3 residues: CASSPREFEKLFF. As DNA, the CDR3 is TGTGCCAGCAGCCCTCGGGAATTTGAAAAACTGTTTTTT. V usage is TRBV7-9 and J usage is TRBJ1-4; unclear D gene. Germline V gene data show CDR1 as SEHNR and CDR2 as FQNEAQ (reference sequence). This CDR3 is built from 13 residues. V was cut by 5 bases and J by 7 bases, with 11 bases left in between.